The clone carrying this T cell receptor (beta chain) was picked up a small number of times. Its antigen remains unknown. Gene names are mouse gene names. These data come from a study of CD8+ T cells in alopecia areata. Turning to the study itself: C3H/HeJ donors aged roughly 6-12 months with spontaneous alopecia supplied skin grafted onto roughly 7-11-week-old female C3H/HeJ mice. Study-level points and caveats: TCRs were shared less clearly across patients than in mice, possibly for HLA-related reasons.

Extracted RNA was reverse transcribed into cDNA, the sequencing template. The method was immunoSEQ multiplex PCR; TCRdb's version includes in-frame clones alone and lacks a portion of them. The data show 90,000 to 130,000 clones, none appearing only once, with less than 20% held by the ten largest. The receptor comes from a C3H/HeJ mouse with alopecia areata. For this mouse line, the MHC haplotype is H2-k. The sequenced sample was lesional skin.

CDR3 DNA, as far as it was read: TGTGCCAGCGAGGGGATTCAAAAC. It yields the protein CASEGIQN. The whole CDR3 sequence is CASEGIQNTLYF. V and J are TRBV13-3 and TRBJ2-4, with D possibly matching TRBD1 (5 bases). The read terminates 4 residues before the CDR3 end, so the remaining end is supplied by the germline J gene. Germline CDR1 reads NNHDY; CDR2 reads SYVADS. This CDR3 is 12 amino acids long. The V end was cut by 7 bases, the J end by 2 bases, with 8 bases between.